This entry lists 21 T cell receptor beta chains sequenced from one sample in a study of graft-versus-host responses after intestinal transplantation. Libraries were prepared by immunoSEQ multiplex PCR; TCRdb keeps only in-frame clonotypes and omits some of them. In the table there are some 39,000 clones, 80% to 95% of which are singletons. The sequencing here drew on PBMCs, taken 734 days after intestinal transplantation. These receptors were obtained from a human patient who received an intestinal transplant, so some T cells may come from the graft donor.

The chain couples TRBV6-5 to TRBJ2-7, with 7 bases that match TRBD2. This CDR3 is 13 amino acids long. The germline V gene has CDR1 MNHEY and CDR2 SVGAGI. J lost 3 bases, V lost 6 bases, and 5 bases had no gene match. The CDR3 DNA reads TGTGCCAGCAGGGAGCGGGGCGGCTACGAGCAGTACTTC. It yields the protein CASRERGGYEQYF.

The rearrangement joins TRBV7-9 to TRBJ1-2, with unresolved D. CDR3 length: 12 amino acids. V lost 0 bases and J lost 7, with 6 bases in between. Germline-derived CDR1 and CDR2 are SEHNR and FQNEAQ (reference sequence). This CDR3 reads CASSLALFGYTF. CDR3 DNA: TGTGCCAGCAGCTTAGCGCTCTTTGGCTACACCTTC. The complete variable domain, with remaining parts taken from reference TRBV7-9 and TRBJ1-2, reads DTGVSQNPRHKITKRGQNVTFRCDPISEHNRLYWYRQTLGQGPEFLTYFQNEAQLEKSRLLSDRFSAERPKGSFSTLEIQRTEQGDSAMYLCASSLALFGYTFGSGTRLTVV.

This clone was detected once. This chain links TRBV11-1 with TRBJ1-3, with a tentative D call TRBD1 (5 bases). The CDR3 runs 18 residues. Trimming cost V 5 bases and J 0 bases, with 20 bases left between them. Germline V lookup: CDR1 SGHAT, CDR2 FQDESV (reference sequence). CDR3 coding DNA: TGTGCCAGCAGCCCAAGACCCGGGACTACCTTCTCTGGAAACACCATATATTTT. Translation gives CASSPRPGTTFSGNTIYF.

This chain uses TRBV6-5 with TRBJ1-3; TRBD1 matches 7 bases. The germline V gene encodes CDR1 MNHEY and CDR2 SVGAGI. V was pared by 2 bases and J by 0 bases, with 1 base of the junction left unmatched. The CDR3 length is 15 residues. In DNA, the CDR3 is TGTGCCAGCAGTTACGGGGACAGCTCTGGAAACACCATATATTTT. Amino acid sequence: CASSYGDSSGNTIYF.

This sequence joins TRBV4-2 and TRBJ2-5; D not resolved. The CDR3 totals 14 residues. Trimming shortened V by 5 bases and J by 4 bases, and 14 bases separated the two germline ends. Germline V CDR1 and CDR2: LGHNA, YNFKEQ. This CDR3 reads CASSLGRVGETQYF. DNA for the CDR3: TGTGCCAGCAGCTTGGGTAGGGTGGGAGAGACCCAGTACTTC.

The gene calls are TRBV12-2 and TRBJ1-3; the table's D call, TRBD1, was not checked against the DNA. TRBV12-2 is a pseudogene. The CDR3 extends over 15 amino acids. CDR3 nucleotides: TGTGCAAGTCGCTTAGCTCACAGCTCTGGAAACACCATATATTTT. It translates to CASRLAHSSGNTIYF.

The V call is TRBV27, the J call TRBJ2-1; tentatively, D is TRBD1 (6 bases). Trimming pared 5 bases from V and 2 bases from J, leaving 16 bases between. The V gene's germline CDR1 is MNHEY and CDR2 SMNVEV (reference sequence). The CDR3 totals 16 residues. This CDR3 reads CASSRAGDETYNEQFF. The CDR3, as DNA: TGTGCCAGCAGTCGGGCAGGGGACGAAACCTACAATGAGCAGTTCTTC.

Note on this clone: At one end, the junction sequence differs from germline, possibly due to a read error. The CDR3 sequence: CASSLGPSSHEQYF. CDR3 in DNA: TGTGCCAGCAGCTTAGGCCCGAGCTCCCACGAGCAGTACTTC. The chain uses TRBV13 and TRBJ2-7, with D unclear. CDR1 is PRHDT, CDR2 FYEKMQ, per germline (reference sequence). The CDR3 consists of 14 residues.

The chain carries TRBV6-5 and TRBJ2-5; the D is unclear. Trimming removed 7 bases from V and 6 bases from J, with 15 bases in between. Germline loops: CDR1 MNHEY, CDR2 SVGAGI. The CDR3 length is 13 residues. The CDR3 nucleotides read TGTGCCAGCAATTTTGTGCATAGTAAGACCCAGTACTTC. It specifies CASNFVHSKTQYF.

The rearrangement joins TRBV6-1 to TRBJ1-3; D is possibly TRBD1 (6 bases). V was shortened by 6 bases and J by 0 bases, with 9 bases between the two germline ends. The length of the CDR3 is 14 residues. Germline lookup yields CDR1 MNHNS and CDR2 SASEGT. Written as DNA, the CDR3 is TGTGCCAGCAGACCACAGGGCTCTGGAAACACCATATATTTT. Its protein is CASRPQGSGNTIYF.

This chain connects TRBV19 to TRBJ1-4; a weak D match, TRBD1 (6 bases). Per the germline V gene, CDR1 is LNHDA and CDR2 is SQIVND (reference sequence). The CDR3 runs to 19 residues. V was trimmed by 1 base and J by 0 bases, leaving 18 bases between them. CDR3 bases: TGTGCCAGTAGTATAGGGTTTTGGGGGCGCGTCCCAACTAATGAAAAACTGTTTTTT. Protein product: CASSIGFWGRVPTNEKLFF.

On this clone itself: The same CDR3 also results from other DNA sequences found in this sample. The chain carries TRBV6-5 and TRBJ2-7; TRBD1 might be the D (8 bases). Germline V gene sequence: CDR1 MNHEY, CDR2 SVGAGI. The V gene lost 3 bases and the J gene lost 2 bases, with 14 bases spanning the gap. The length of the CDR3 is 15 residues. The CDR3 coding sequence is TGTGCCAGCAGTTATAGTACAGGGGGGGCCTACGAGCAGTACTTC. Its translation is CASSYSTGGAYEQYF.

The sample holds one count of this clone. This sequence joins TRBV5-4 and TRBJ2-1; possible D gene TRBD1, 5 bases. The germline CDR1 and CDR2 sequences are SGHNT and YYREEE (reference sequence). V gave up 4 bases and J gave up 4 bases, with 15 bases separating them. CDR3 length equals 15 residues. Here the CDR3 DNA reads TGTGCCAGCAGCCCGGTAGGTACAGGTTACAATGAGCAGTTCTTC. The encoded protein is CASSPVGTGYNEQFF.

V gene TRBV5-4 combines with J gene TRBJ2-5; D not certain. Germline values: CDR1 SGHNT, CDR2 YYREEE (reference sequence). The CDR3 extends over 14 amino acids. V lost 4 bases to trimming and J lost 14 bases, with 24 bases between them. The CDR3 bases are TGTGCCAGCAGCCTATACCCGCCGCAGACGACCCGATACTTC. It translates to CASSLYPPQTTRYF.

The gene calls are TRBV2 and TRBJ2-2; maybe TRBD2 (5 bases). The CDR3 totals 15 residues. Trimming cost V 3 bases and J 3 bases, with 11 bases left between them. Per germline, CDR1 SNHLY and CDR2 FYNNEI. CDR3 residues: CASSDRSADTGELFF. CDR3 DNA: TGTGCCAGCAGTGATCGTAGCGCGGACACCGGGGAGCTGTTTTTT.

This clone has just a few counts. This rearrangement joins TRBV12-5 to TRBJ2-2, with 7 positions matching TRBD1. Per the germline V gene, CDR1 is LGHNT and CDR2 is FRNRAP. The CDR3 length is 16 residues. J was trimmed by 2 bases and V by 6 bases; bases with no gene match: 9. CDR3 residues: CASGTQQGKNTGELFF. The CDR3 nucleotides read TGTGCTAGTGGCACCCAACAGGGGAAAAACACCGGGGAGCTGTTTTTT.

The V and J genes are TRBV10-1 and TRBJ2-1; D gene uncertain. CDR1 and CDR2 from the germline V gene are WNHNN and SYGVQD (reference sequence). The V and J ends lost 0 bases and 2 bases respectively, with 8 bases between them. The CDR3 runs to 15 residues. Here the CDR3 reads CASSESGGAYNEQFF. As DNA, the CDR3 is TGCGCCAGCAGTGAGTCTGGCGGAGCCTACAATGAGCAGTTCTTC.

This chain joins TRBV7-2 and TRBJ2-3; D possibly corresponds to TRBD2 (5 bases). The germline CDR1 and CDR2 sequences are SGHTA and FQGNSA. The V and J ends lost 5 bases and 11 bases respectively, with 20 bases between them. The CDR3 runs 14 residues. The CDR3 region is CASSPTSTSNRQYF. The DNA for the CDR3 is TGTGCCAGCAGCCCCACGTCCACTAGTAACAGGCAGTATTTT.

The chain recombines TRBV23-1 with TRBJ2-7; either TRBD1 or TRBD2 may supply D (5 bases each). Being an ORF, TRBV23-1 has a function that is uncertain. Trimming removed 2 bases from V and 6 bases from J, with 26 bases in between. CDR3 length: 18 residues. The chain's CDR3 is CASSQIGAPVTAESEQYF. In DNA, the CDR3 is TGCGCCAGCAGTCAAATCGGGGCCCCCGTGACGGCGGAGTCCGAGCAGTACTTC.

The rearrangement links TRBV18 to TRBJ2-7; no firm D call. The CDR3 runs 14 residues. The germline gives CDR1 KGHSH, CDR2 LQKENI. Trimming pared 3 bases from V and 0 bases from J, leaving 9 bases between. The CDR3 reads CASSPRPDSYEQYF. The CDR3 region has the DNA TGTGCCAGCTCACCGCGTCCGGACTCCTACGAGCAGTACTTC.

The rearrangement links TRBV27 to TRBJ2-5; D possibly corresponds to TRBD2 (6 bases). This CDR3 contains 17 residues. Trimming cost V 5 bases and J 3 bases, with 22 bases left between them. Looked up from germline, CDR1 is MNHEY and CDR2 is SMNVEV (reference sequence). CDR3 sequence reads: CASSPTRSGLLKETQYF. Here the CDR3 DNA reads TGTGCCAGCAGTCCGACTAGGTCGGGGTTACTGAAAGAGACCCAGTACTTC.